Included here is one T cell receptor (beta chain) sequence, with context. Its antigen remains unknown. This specimen belongs to a study of cytomegalovirus exposure and HLA in healthy donors. General study findings and limits: Immune exposure information comprised only CMV serostatus. Donors belonging to an Asian-associated ancestry cluster reportedly showed fewer N-insertions in productive TCRs than the approximately 700-donor mean, according to what a later analysis found. Researchers reported in a later analysis that a missense DCLRE1C variant was tied to TCR beta V- and J-gene trimming.

Vbeta (60) and Jbeta (13) primers were used in the PCR. The method was immunoSEQ multiplex PCR; TCRdb's version includes in-frame clones alone and lacks a portion of them. The sample gives some 130,000 clones, 81% of which show up once; 0.6% to 0.7% is in the top ten. Germline V gives CDR1 SGHTA, CDR2 FQGNSA. V was clipped by 4 bases and J by 7 bases, with 29 bases between them. This CDR3 spans 19 amino acids. Healthy people donating bone marrow made up the donors. This chain joins TRBV7-2 and TRBJ2-1, with D possibly being TRBD2 (6 bases). The sequencing sample was made of PBMCs. The origin of this receptor is a man between 18 and 35 years old in good health and CMV-seronegative. The CDR3 DNA reads TGTGCCAGCAGCTCTATGCTAACACCACTTGGGGGGTTCAGGAATGAGCAGTTCTTC. This gives the protein CASSSMLTPLGGFRNEQFF.